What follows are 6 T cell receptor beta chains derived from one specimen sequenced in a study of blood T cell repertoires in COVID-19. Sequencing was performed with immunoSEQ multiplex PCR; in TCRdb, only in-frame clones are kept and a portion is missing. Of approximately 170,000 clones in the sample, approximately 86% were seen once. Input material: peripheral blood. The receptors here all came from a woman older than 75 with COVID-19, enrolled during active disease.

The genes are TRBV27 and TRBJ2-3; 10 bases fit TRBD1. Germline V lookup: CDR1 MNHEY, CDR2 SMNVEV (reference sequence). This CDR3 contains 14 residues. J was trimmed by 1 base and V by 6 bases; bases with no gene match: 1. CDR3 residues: CASRGQGRTDTQYF. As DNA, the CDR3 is TGTGCCAGCAGGGGACAGGGGCGCACAGATACGCAGTATTTT.

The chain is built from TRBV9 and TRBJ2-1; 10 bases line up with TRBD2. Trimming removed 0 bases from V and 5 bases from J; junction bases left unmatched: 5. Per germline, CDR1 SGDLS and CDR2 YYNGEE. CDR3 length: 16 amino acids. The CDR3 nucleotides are TGTGCCAGCAGCGTAGAAGGGACTAGCGTCGACAATGAGCAGTTCTTC. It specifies CASSVEGTSVDNEQFF.

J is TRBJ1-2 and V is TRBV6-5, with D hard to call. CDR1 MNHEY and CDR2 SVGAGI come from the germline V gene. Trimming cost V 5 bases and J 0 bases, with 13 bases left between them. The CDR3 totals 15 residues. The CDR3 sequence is CASSTPSSANYGYTF. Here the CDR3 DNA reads TGTGCCAGCAGTACTCCCTCTTCGGCTAACTATGGCTACACCTTC.

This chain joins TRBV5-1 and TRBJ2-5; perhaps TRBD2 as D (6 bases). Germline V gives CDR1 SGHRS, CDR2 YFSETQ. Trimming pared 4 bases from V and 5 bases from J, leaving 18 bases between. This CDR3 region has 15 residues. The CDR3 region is CASSPAGLVGETQYF. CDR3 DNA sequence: TGCGCCAGCAGCCCGGCGGGACTCGTGGGGGAGACCCAGTACTTC.

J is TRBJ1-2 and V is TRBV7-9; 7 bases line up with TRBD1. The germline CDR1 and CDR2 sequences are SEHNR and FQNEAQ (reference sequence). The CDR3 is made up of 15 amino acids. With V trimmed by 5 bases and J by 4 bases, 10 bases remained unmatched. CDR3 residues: CASSQARGQIYGYTF. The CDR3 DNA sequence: TGTGCCAGCAGCCAGGCTAGGGGGCAAATCTATGGCTACACCTTC.

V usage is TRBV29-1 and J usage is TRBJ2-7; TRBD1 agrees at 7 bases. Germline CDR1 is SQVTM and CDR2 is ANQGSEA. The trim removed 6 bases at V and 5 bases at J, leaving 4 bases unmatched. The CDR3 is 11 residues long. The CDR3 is CSVATGNEQYF. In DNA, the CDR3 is TGCAGCGTCGCGACAGGGAACGAGCAGTACTTC.